This TCR beta chain was sequenced in a study of vaccination and CD4 T cells after COVID-19. On the study more broadly: Ranging from 14 to 241, the interval between dose two and post-vaccine sampling had a median of roughly 2.5 months.

The CDR3 is 12 residues long. Germline V lookup: CDR1 DFQATT, CDR2 SNEGSKA (reference sequence). Cultured CD4+ T cell DNA underwent sequencing with the Oncomine TCR Beta short-read assay. Each CDR3 protein gets one entry after TCRdb re-called the PCR reads with MiXCR. Among 10,000 to 12,000 distinct CDR3 sequences listed, roughly 28% were seen once. Treatment meaning: roughly 11-day PBMC culture with coronavirus spike peptide pools or control peptides (ViraFEST assay). For this clonotype: Its antigen is undetermined.

The chain links TRBV20-1 to TRBJ1-1, with D hard to call. The receptor was derived from a human donor who had recovered from COVID-19. The sample here was CD4+ T cells from blood, cultured in vitro, taken after SARS-CoV-2 vaccination. The CDR3 DNA reads TGCACCGCGGGCCGGCCGAACACTGAAGCTTTCTTT. This gives the protein CTAGRPNTEAFF.